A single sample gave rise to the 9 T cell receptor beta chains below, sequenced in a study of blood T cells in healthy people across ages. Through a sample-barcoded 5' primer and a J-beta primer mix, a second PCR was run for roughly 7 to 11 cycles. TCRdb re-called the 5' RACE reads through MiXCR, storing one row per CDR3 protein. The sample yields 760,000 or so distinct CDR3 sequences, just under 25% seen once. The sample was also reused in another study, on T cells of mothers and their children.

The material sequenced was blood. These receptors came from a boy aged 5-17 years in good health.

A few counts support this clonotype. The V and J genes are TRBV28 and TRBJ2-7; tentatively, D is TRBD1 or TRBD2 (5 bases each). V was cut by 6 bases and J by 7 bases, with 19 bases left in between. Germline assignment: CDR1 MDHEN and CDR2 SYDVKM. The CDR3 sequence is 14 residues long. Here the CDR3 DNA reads TGTGCCAGCAGACCCGGGACCATCTTTACAGAGCAGTACTTC. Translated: CASRPGTIFTEQYF.

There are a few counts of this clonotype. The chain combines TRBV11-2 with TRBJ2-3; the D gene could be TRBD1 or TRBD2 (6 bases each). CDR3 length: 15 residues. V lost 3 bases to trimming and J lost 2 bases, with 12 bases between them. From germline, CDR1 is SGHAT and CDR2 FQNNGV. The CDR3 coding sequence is TGTGCCAGCAGCTTTCGGGGGCGAGACACAGATACGCAGTATTTT. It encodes CASSFRGRDTDTQYF.

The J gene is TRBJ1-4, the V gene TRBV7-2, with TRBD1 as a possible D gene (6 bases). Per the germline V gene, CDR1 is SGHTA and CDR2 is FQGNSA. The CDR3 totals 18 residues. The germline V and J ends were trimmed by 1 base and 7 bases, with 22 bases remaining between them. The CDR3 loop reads CASSLGPLQGPDGEKLFF. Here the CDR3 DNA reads TGTGCCAGCAGCTTAGGGCCCCTACAGGGACCTGACGGTGAAAAACTGTTTTTT.

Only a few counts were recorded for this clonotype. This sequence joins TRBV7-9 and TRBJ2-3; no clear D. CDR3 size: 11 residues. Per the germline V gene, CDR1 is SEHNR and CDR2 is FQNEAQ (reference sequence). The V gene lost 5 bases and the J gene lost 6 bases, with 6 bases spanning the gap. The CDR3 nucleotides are TGTGCCAGCAGCCCCCCCGATACGCAGTATTTT. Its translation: CASSPPDTQYF.

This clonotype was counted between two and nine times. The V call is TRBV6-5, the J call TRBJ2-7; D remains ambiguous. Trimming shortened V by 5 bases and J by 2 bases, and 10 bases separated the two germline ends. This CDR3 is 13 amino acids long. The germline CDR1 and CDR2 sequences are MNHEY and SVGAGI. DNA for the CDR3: TGTGCCAGCAGTCCCCTACTGGCCTACGAGCAGTACTTC. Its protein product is CASSPLLAYEQYF.

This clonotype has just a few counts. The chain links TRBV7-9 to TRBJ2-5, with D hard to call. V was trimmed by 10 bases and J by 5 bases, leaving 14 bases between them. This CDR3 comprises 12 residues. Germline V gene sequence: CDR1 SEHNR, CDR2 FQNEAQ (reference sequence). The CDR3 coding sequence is TGTGCCATGAATGTGGTAGGGGAGACCCAGTACTTC. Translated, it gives CAMNVVGETQYF.

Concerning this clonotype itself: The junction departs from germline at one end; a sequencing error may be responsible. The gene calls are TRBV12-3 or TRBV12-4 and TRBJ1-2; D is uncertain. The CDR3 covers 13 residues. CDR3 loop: CASNQTRLLGYTF. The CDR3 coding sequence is TGTGCCAGCAACCAGACCCGGCTGTTGGGCTATACCTTC.

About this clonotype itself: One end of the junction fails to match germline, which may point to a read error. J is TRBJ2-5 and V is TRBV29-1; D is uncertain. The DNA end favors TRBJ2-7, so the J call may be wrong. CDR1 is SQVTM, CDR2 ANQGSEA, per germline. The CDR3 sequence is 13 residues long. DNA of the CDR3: TGCAGCGTTTTCAGCGAAAGCTCCAACGAGCAGTACTTC. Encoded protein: CSVFSESSNEQYF.

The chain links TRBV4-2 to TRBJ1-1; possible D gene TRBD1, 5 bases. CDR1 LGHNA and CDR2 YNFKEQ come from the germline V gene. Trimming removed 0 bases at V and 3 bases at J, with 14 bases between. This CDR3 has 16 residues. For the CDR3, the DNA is TGTGCCAGCAGCCAAGATATGAGGGGAGCGGACACTGAAGCTTTCTTT. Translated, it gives CASSQDMRGADTEAFF.